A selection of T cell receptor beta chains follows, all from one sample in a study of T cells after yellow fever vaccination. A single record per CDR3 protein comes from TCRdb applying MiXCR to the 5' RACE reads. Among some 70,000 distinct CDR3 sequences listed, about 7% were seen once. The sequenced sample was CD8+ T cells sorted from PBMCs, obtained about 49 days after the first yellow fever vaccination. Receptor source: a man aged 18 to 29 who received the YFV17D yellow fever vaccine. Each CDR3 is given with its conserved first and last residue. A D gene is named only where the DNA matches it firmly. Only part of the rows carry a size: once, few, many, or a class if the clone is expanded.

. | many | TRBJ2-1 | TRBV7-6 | CASSLAPTSGNEQFF | TGTGCCAGCAGCTTAGCCCCTACCTCGGGCAATGAGCAGTTCTTC
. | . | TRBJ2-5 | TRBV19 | CASSPGHQETQYF | TGTGCCAGTAGTCCAGGCCACCAAGAGACCCAGTACTTC
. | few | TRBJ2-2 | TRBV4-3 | CASSQVRDPWAGELFF | TGCGCCAGCAGCCAAGTCCGGGACCCCTGGGCCGGGGAGCTGTTTTTT
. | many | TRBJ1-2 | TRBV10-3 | CAISESNRDGYTF | TGTGCCATCAGTGAGTCGAACCGTGACGGCTACACCTTC
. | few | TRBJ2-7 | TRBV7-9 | CASSPPLLGLREQYF | TGTGCCAGCAGCCCCCCGCTCTTGGGTTTACGCGAGCAGTACTTC
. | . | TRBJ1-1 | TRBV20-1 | CSAWDGENTEAFF | TGCAGTGCGTGGGACGGGGAGAACACTGAAGCTTTCTTT
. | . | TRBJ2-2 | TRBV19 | CASSPPWTELVIGTGELFF | TGTGCCAGTAGCCCTCCGTGGACTGAGCTAGTAATTGGGACCGGGGAGCTGTTTTTT
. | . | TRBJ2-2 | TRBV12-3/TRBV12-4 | CASSRDLSGELFF | TGTGCCAGCAGTAGGGACCTCAGCGGGGAGCTGTTTTTT
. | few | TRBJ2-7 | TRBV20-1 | CSARDSTYEQYF | TGCAGTGCGCGGGACAGTACCTACGAGCAGTACTTC
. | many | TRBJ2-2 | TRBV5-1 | CASSPLGGNTGELFF | TGCGCCAGCAGCCCCCTAGGAGGGAACACCGGGGAGCTGTTTTTT
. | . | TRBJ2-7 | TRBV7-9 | CASSQPQGPHEQYF | TGTGCCAGCAGCCAGCCGCAGGGTCCCCACGAGCAGTACTTC
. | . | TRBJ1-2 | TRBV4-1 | CASSQENAYGYTF | TGCGCCAGCAGCCAAGAGAATGCCTATGGCTACACCTTC
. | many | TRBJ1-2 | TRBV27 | CASSLRTSNYGYTF | TGTGCCAGCAGTTTACGGACGAGTAACTATGGCTACACCTTC
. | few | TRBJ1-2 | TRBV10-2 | CASSESSYLGDGYTF | TGCGCCAGCAGTGAGTCGAGTTATTTGGGGGATGGCTACACCTTC
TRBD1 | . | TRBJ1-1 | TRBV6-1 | CASSEDQRGQVTEAFF | TGTGCCAGCAGTGAAGATCAAAGGGGGCAGGTCACTGAAGCTTTCTTT
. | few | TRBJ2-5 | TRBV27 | CASARDALGETQYF | TGTGCCAGCGCACGGGACGCTCTCGGAGAGACCCAGTACTTC
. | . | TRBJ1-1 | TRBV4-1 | CASSHLEGKTEAFF | TGCGCCAGCAGCCATTTGGAGGGAAAAACTGAAGCTTTCTTT
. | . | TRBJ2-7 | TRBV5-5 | CASSFGRGGIYEQYF | TGTGCCAGCAGCTTCGGCAGGGGGGGTATCTACGAGCAGTACTTC
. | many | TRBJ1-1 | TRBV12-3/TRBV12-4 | CASSSGEGTEAFF | TGTGCCAGCAGTTCAGGGGAGGGAACTGAAGCTTTCTTT
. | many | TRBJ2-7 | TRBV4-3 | CASSQALGTYEQYF | TGCGCCAGCAGCCAAGCTCTCGGAACCTACGAGCAGTACTTC
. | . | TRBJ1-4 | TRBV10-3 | CAISESIGLGEKLFF | TGTGCCATCAGTGAGTCTATCGGGCTGGGGGAAAAACTGTTTTTT
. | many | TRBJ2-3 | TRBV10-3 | CAISEQVSDTQYF | TGTGCCATCAGTGAACAGGTATCAGATACGCAGTATTTT
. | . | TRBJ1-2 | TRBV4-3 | CASSQDRVRGYTF | TGCGCCAGCAGCCAAGATCGGGTCCGAGGCTACACCTTC
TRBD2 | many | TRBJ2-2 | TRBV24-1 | CATSDRDYPSNTGELFF | TGTGCCACCAGTGATCGGGACTACCCGTCGAACACCGGGGAGCTGTTTTTT
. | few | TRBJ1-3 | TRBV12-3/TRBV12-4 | CASSTGRGNTIYF | TGTGCCAGCAGCACGGGCAGGGGAAACACCATATATTTT
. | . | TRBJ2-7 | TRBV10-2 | CASSEQGGWEQYF | TGCGCCAGCAGTGAGCAGGGGGGCTGGGAGCAGTACTTC
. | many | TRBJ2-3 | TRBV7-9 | CASSSHQGPGTDTQYF | TGTGCCAGCAGCTCCCACCAGGGTCCGGGCACAGATACGCAGTATTTT
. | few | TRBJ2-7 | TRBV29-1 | CSVEEASYEQYF | TGCAGCGTTGAGGAGGCCTCCTACGAGCAGTACTTC
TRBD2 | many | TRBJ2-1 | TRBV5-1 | CASSLTSGVSNEQFF | TGCGCCAGCAGCTTGACTAGCGGGGTCAGCAATGAGCAGTTCTTC
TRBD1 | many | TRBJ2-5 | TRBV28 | CASSFGGQGKTQYF | TGTGCCAGCAGTTTCGGGGGACAGGGAAAGACCCAGTACTTC
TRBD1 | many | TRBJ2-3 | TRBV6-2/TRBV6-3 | CASTGQGPDTQYF | TGTGCCAGCACAGGACAGGGCCCAGATACGCAGTATTTT
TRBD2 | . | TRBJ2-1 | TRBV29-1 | CSVEDIKRGVDNEQFF | TGCAGCGTTGAAGATATTAAGCGGGGGGTCGACAATGAGCAGTTCTTC
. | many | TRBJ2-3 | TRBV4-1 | CASRRSWGEEDTQYF | TGCGCCAGCAGACGATCCTGGGGGGAAGAAGATACGCAGTATTTT
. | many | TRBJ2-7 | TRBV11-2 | CASSQTITYEQYF | TGTGCCAGCAGCCAAACTATTACCTACGAGCAGTACTTC
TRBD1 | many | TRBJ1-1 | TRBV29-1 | CSVFGQAGTEAFF | TGCAGCGTTTTTGGACAGGCTGGCACTGAAGCTTTCTTT
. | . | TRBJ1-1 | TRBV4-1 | CASSQVEAGRQAFF | TGCGCCAGCAGCCAAGTTGAAGCCGGTCGGCAAGCTTTCTTT
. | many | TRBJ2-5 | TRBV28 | CASSPETRRETQYF | TGTGCCAGCAGTCCGGAGACGAGACGGGAGACCCAGTACTTC
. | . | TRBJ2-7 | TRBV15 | CATSRDGLKGGEQYF | TGTGCCACCAGCAGAGATGGACTCAAGGGTGGCGAGCAGTACTTC
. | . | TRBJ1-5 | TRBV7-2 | CASSPMTVSNQPQHF | TGTGCCAGCAGCCCCATGACGGTTAGCAATCAGCCCCAGCATTTT
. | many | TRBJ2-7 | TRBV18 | CASSPDGDEQYF | TGTGCCAGCTCCCCCGACGGCGACGAGCAGTACTTC
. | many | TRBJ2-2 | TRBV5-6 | CASSWMTAKNTGELFF | TGTGCCAGCAGCTGGATGACAGCGAAAAACACCGGGGAGCTGTTTTTT
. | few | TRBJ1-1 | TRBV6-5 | CASSYSLSTEAFF | TGTGCCAGCAGTTACTCGCTCAGCACTGAAGCTTTCTTT
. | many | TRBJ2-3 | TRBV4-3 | CASSQDSVDTQYF | TGCGCCAGCAGCCAAGATTCAGTGGATACGCAGTATTTT
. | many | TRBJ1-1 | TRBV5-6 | CASSSGAWRGFF | TGTGCCAGCAGCTCCGGGGCCTGGAGGGGTTTCTTT
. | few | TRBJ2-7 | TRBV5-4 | CASSSEDYEQYF | TGTGCCAGCAGCAGCGAAGACTACGAGCAGTACTTC